Included here is one T cell receptor (beta chain) sequence, with context. The germline V gene has CDR1 MDHEN and CDR2 SYDVKM. V lost 7 bases, J lost 5 bases, and 9 bases stayed unmatched. The CDR3 contains 14 residues. Primers for the PCR totalled 60 Vbeta and 13 Jbeta. Sequencing was performed with immunoSEQ multiplex PCR; in TCRdb, only in-frame clones are kept and a portion is missing. The sample lists about 140,000 clones; 65% to 80% were seen once. The data stem from a study of cytomegalovirus exposure and HLA in healthy donors. The sequencing input was PBMCs. This TCR came from a woman aged 25-40 years in good health and CMV-seronegative. This chain uses TRBV28 with TRBJ2-7; TRBD1 matches 9 bases. This chain's CDR3 is CASTSDRGPHEQYF. CDR3 nucleotide sequence: TGTGCCAGCACCTCGGACAGGGGTCCCCACGAGCAGTACTTC.